This TCR beta chain was profiled in a study of T cell changes during pregnancy in multiple sclerosis. Using immunoSEQ multiplex PCR, the repertoire was profiled, and TCRdb retains in-frame clones only, with some absent. Of 50,000 to 80,000 clones in the sample, over 85% were seen once. This clone was picked up one time. Trimming shortened V by 0 bases and J by 4 bases, and 15 bases separated the two germline ends. Germline lookup yields CDR1 GTSNPN and CDR2 SVGIG (reference sequence). The CDR3 contains 15 residues. The sequenced sample was peripheral blood, obtained in the second trimester of pregnancy. The TCR sequence derives from a female donor with multiple sclerosis, enrolled in a pregnancy study. V is TRBV30 and J is TRBJ1-1, with a tentative D call TRBD1 (6 bases). In nucleotides, the CDR3 is TGTGCCTGGAGTGTATACAGGGTGGGGAGCACTGAAGCTTTCTTT. Translating gives CAWSVYRVGSTEAFF.